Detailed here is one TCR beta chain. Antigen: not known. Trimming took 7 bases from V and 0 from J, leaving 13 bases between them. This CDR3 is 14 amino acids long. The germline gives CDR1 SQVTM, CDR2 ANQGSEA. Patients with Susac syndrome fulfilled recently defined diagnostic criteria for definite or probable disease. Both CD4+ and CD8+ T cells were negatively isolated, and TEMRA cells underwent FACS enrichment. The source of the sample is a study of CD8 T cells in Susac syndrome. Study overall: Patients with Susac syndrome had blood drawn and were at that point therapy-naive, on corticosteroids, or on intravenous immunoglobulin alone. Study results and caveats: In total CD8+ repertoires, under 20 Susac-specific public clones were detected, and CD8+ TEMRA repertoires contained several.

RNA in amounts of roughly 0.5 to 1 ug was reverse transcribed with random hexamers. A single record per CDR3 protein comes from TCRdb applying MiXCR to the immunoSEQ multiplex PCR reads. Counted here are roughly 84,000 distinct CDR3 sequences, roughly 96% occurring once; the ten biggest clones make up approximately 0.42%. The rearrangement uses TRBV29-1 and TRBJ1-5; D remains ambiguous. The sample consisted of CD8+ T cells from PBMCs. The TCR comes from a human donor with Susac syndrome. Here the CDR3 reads CSAGTADSNQPQHF. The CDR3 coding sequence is TGCAGCGCAGGAACAGCAGATAGCAATCAGCCCCAGCATTTT. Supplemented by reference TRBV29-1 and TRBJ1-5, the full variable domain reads SAVISQKPSRDICQRGTSLTIQCQVDSQVTMMFWYRQQPGQSLTLIATANQGSEATYESGFVIDKFPISRPNLTFSTLTVSNMSPEDSSIYLCSAGTADSNQPQHFGDGTRLSIL.